This T cell receptor beta chain was identified during a study of T cell responses to AZD1222 COVID-19 vaccine. Points from the study as a whole: Mostly white British, mostly female donors; authors suggested clonal diversity may be underestimated. Of the AZD1222 recipients, only five to seven were seropositive at baseline.

Second-dose schedules of about 4 or about 12 weeks were combined. A note on this clone: Its antigen is still unknown.

TCRdb keeps only in-frame clones here, not all; method: immunoSEQ multiplex PCR. The sample consists of about 120,000 clones, roughly 89% of them appearing once. V was cut by 5 bases and J by 8 bases, with 13 bases left in between. Looked up from germline, CDR1 is MNHEY and CDR2 is SMNVEV (reference sequence). There are 13 residues in the CDR3. This TCR was recovered from an adult who received the AZD1222 COVID-19 vaccine. The chain links TRBV27 to TRBJ2-1; no firm D call. The sample in question was peripheral blood, obtained 28 days after the second AZD1222 dose. The CDR3: CASSPLGGHEQFF. CDR3 in DNA: TGTGCCAGCAGTCCCCTTGGTGGCCATGAGCAGTTCTTC.